Each of the 3 T cell receptor beta chains below was sequenced from the same sample in a study of control samples from healthy donors and cancer patients. The method was immunoSEQ multiplex PCR; TCRdb's version includes in-frame clones alone and lacks a portion of them. The sample contains about 220,000 clones, about 95% of which appear only once. The source material was blood. The receptors come from a middle-aged man in good health.

The chain is built from TRBV25-1 and TRBJ1-2, with D possibly TRBD1 on 6 matching bases. Germline V gene lookup returns CDR1 MGHDK and CDR2 SYGVNS. V was cut by 4 bases and J by 1 base, with 13 bases left in between. The CDR3 covers 15 residues. In nucleotides, the CDR3 is TGTGCCAGCAGTGGTACCTCCAGGGGTAACTATGGCTACACCTTC. Amino acid sequence: CASSGTSRGNYGYTF.

This sequence joins TRBV10-3 and TRBJ2-1; 8 nucleotides line up with TRBD2. CDR1 is ENHRY, CDR2 SYGVKD, per germline. J lost 4 bases, V lost 11 bases, and 19 bases had no gene match. The CDR3 runs to 17 residues. The CDR3 sequence is CAAGGRGGGNLYNEQFF. CDR3 DNA: TGTGCCGCCGGCGGACGGGGGGGCGGAAACCTTTACAATGAGCAGTTCTTC.

The rearrangement links TRBV27 to TRBJ1-1, with 10 bases aligning to TRBD1. The germline V gene has CDR1 MNHEY and CDR2 SMNVEV (reference sequence). This CDR3 is 13 amino acids long. V lost 5 bases and J lost 10; bases outside the gene matches: 7. CDR3 coding DNA: TGTGCCAGCAGTCCCGACAGGGGGCAGCGAGCTTTCTTT. Its protein product is CASSPDRGQRAFF.